The T cell receptor beta chain under discussion was sequenced for a study of T cell responses to AZD1222 COVID-19 vaccine. Assay used: immunoSEQ multiplex PCR; TCRdb lists only in-frame clones, some missing. This table holds 100,000 to 150,000 clones, 80% to 95% found once. This CDR3 region has 15 residues. The germline gives CDR1 SNHLY, CDR2 FYNNEI. V was shortened by 6 bases and J by 4 bases, with 15 bases between the two germline ends. The rearrangement joins TRBV2 to TRBJ2-2; no clear D gene. The sequencing here drew on peripheral blood, taken on day 0 of MenACWY control vaccination. This receptor was identified in an adult in good health. This CDR3 reads CASSGYPPSTGELFF. CDR3 coding DNA: TGTGCCAGCAGCGGGTACCCCCCCAGCACCGGGGAGCTGTTTTTT.